This T cell receptor beta chain comes out of a study of blood T cells in healthy people across ages. CDR1 is LGHDT and CDR2 is YNNKEL in the germline V gene (reference sequence). CDR3 size: 16 residues. Trimming took 2 bases from V and 0 from J, leaving 12 bases between them. The second PCR ran roughly 6 to 11 cycles with a sample-barcoded 5' primer and J-beta primers. MiXCR, run by TCRdb on the 5' RACE reads, gives a single entry per CDR3 protein. The sample has 750,000 to 950,000 distinct CDR3 sequences; 29% are singletons. The same data also went into a second study, on T cells of mothers and their children.

The sequenced sample consisted of blood. The chain employs TRBV3-1 and TRBJ2-3; D is unresolved. This receptor was obtained from a woman between 40 and 50 years old in good health. CDR3 sequence: CASSQRFVPSTDTQYF. The CDR3 nucleotides are TGTGCCAGCAGCCAAAGGTTCGTTCCCAGCACAGATACGCAGTATTTT.